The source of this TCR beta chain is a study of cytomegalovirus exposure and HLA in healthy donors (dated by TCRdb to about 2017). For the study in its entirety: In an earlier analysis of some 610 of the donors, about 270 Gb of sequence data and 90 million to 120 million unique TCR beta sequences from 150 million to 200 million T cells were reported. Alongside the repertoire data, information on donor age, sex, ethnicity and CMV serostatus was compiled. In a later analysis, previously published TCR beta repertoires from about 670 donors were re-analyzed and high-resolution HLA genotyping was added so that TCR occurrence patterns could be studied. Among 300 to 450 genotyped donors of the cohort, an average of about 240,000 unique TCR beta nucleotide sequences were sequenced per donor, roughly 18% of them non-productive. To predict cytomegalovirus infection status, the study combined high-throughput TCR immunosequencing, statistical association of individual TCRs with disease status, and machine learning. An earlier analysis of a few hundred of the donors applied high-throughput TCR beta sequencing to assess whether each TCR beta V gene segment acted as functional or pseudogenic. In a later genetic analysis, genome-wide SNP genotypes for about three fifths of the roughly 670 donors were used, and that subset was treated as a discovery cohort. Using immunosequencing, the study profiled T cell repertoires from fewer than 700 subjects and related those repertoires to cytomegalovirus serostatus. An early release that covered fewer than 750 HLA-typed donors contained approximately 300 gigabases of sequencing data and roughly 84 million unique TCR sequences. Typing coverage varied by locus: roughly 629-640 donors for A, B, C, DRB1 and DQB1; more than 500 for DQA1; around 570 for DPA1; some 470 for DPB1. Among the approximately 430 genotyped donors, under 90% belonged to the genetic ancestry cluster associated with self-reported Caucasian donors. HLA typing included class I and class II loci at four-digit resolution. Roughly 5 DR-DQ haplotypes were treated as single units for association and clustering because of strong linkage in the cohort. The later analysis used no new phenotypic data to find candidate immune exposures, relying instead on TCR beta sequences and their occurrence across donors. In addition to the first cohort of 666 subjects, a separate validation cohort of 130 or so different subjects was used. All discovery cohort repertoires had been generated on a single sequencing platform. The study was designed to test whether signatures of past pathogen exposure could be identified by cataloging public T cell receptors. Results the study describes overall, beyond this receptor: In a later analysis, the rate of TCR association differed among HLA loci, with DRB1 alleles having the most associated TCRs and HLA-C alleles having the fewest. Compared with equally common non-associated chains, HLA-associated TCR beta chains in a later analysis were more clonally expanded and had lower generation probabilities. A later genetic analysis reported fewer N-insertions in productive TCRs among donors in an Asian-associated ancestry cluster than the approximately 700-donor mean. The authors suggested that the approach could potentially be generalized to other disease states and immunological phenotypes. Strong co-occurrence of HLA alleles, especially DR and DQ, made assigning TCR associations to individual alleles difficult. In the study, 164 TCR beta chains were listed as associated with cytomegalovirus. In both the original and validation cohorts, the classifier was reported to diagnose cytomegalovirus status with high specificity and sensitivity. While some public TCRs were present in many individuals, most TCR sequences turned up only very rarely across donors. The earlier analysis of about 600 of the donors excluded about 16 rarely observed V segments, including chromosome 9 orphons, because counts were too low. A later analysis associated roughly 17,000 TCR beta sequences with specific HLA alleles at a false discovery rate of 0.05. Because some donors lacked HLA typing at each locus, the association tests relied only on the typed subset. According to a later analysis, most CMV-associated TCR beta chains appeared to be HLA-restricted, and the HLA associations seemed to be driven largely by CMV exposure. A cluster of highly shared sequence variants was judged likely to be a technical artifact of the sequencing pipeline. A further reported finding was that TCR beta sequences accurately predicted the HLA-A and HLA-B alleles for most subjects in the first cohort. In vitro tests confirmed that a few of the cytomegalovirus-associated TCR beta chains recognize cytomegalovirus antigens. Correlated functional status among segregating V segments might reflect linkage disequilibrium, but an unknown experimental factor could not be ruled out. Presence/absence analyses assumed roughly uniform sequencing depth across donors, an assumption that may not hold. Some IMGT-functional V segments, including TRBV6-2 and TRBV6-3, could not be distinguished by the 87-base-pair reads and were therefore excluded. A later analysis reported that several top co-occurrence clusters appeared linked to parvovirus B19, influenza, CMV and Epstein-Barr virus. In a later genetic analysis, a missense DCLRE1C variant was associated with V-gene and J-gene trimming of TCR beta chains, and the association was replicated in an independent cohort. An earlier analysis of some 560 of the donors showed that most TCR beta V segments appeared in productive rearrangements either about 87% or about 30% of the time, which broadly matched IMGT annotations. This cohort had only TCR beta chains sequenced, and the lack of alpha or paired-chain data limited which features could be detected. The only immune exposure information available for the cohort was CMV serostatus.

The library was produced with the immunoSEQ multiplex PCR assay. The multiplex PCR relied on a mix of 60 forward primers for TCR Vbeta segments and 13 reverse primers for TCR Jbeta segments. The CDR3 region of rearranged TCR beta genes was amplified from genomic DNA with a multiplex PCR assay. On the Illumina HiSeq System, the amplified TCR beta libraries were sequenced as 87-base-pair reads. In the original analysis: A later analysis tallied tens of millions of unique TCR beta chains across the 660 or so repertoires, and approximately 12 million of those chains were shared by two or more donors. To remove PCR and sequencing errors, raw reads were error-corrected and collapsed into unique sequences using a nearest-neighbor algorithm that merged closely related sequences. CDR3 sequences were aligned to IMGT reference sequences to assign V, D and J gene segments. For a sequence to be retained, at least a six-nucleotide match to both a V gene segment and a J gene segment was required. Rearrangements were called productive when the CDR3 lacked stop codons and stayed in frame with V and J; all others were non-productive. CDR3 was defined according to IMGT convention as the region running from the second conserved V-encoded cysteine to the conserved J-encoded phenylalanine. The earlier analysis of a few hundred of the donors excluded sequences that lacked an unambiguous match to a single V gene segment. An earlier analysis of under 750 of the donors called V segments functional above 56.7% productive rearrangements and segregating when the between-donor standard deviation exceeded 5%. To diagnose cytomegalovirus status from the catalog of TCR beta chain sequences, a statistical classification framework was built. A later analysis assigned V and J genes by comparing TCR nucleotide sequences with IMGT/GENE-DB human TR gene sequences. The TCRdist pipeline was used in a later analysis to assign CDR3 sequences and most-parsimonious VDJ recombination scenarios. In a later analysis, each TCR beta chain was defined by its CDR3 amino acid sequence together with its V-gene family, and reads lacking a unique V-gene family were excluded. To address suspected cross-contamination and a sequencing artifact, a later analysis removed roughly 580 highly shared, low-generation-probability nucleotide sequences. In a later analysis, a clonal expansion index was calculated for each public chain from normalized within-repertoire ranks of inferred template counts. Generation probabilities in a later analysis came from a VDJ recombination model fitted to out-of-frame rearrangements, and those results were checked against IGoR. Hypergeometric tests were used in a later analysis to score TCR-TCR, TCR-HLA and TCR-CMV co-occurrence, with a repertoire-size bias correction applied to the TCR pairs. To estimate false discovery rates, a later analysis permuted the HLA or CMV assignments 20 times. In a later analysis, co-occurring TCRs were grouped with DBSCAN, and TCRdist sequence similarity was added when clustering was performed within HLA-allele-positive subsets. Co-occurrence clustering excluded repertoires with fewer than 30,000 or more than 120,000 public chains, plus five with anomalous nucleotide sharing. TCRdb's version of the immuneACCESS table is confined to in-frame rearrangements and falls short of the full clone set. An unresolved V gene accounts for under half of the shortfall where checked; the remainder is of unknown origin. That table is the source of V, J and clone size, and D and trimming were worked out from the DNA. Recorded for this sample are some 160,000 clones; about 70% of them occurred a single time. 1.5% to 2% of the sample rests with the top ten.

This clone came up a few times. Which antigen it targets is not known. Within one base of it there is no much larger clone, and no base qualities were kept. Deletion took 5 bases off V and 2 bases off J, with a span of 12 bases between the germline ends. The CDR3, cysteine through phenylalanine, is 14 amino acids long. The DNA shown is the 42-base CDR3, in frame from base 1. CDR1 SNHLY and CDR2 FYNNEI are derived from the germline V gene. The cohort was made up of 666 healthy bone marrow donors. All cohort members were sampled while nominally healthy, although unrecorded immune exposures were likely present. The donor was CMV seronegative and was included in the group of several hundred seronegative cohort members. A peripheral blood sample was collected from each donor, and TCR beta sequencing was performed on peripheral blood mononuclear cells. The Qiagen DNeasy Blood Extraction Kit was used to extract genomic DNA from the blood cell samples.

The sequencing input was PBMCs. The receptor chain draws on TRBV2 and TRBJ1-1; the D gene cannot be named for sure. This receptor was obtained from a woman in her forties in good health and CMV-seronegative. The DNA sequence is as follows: TGTGCCAGCAGTACCGGGTCCTTTAACACTGAAGCTTTCTTT. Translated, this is CASSTGSFNTEAFF.